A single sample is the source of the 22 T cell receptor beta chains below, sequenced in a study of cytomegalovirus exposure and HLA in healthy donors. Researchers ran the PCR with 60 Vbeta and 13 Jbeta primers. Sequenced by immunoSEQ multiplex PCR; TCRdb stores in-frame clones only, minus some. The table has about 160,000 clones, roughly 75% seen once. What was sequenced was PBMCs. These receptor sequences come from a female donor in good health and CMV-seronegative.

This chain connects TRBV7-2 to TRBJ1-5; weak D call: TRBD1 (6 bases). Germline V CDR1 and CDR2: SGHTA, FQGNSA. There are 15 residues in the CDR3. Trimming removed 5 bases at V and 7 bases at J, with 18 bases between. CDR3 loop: CASSPNAGGGQPQHF. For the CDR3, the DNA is TGTGCCAGCAGCCCTAATGCGGGGGGCGGACAGCCCCAGCATTTT.

CDR3: CASSQERQGYGYTF. As DNA, the CDR3 is TGCGCCAGCAGCCAAGAGCGGCAGGGCTATGGCTACACCTTC. The rearrangement joins TRBV4-1 to TRBJ1-2; tentatively, D is TRBD1 (5 bases). CDR1 and CDR2 (germline): MGHRA, YSYEKL. The germline V and J ends were trimmed by 0 bases and 4 bases, with 9 bases remaining between them. The CDR3 is 14 residues long.

The CDR3 sequence: CASSQGKAGNTIYF. The CDR3 DNA reads as TGTGCCAGCTCACAGGGGAAGGCTGGAAACACCATATATTTT. This chain links TRBV18 with TRBJ1-3; TRBD1 is a possible D gene (5 bases). V lost 4 bases, J lost 2 bases, and 9 bases lay in between. Germline assignment: CDR1 KGHSH and CDR2 LQKENI. CDR3 length: 14 amino acids.

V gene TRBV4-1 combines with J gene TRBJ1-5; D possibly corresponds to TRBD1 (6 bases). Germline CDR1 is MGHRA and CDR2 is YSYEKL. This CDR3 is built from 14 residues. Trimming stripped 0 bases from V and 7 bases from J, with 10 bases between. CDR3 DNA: TGCGCCAGCAGCCAAGATTCCAGGGGACAGCCCCAGCATTTT. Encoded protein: CASSQDSRGQPQHF.

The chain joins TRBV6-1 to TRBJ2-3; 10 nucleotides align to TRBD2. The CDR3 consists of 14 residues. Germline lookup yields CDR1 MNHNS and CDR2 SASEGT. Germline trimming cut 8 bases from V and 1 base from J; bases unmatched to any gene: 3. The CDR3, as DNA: TGTGCCAGCGCCGGGACTAGCGGCACAGATACGCAGTATTTT. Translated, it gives CASAGTSGTDTQYF.

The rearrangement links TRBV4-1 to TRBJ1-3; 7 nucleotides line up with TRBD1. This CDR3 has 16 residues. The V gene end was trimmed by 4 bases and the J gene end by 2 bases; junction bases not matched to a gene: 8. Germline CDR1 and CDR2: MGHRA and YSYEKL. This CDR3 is CASSPATTGAGNTIYF. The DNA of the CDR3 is TGCGCCAGCAGCCCAGCAACCACAGGGGCTGGAAACACCATATATTTT.

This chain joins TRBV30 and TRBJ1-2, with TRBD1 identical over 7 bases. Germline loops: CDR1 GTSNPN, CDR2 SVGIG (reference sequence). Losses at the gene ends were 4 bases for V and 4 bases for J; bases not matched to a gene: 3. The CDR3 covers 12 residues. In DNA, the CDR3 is TGTGCCTGGAAGGGACAGAGCTATGGCTACACCTTC. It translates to CAWKGQSYGYTF.

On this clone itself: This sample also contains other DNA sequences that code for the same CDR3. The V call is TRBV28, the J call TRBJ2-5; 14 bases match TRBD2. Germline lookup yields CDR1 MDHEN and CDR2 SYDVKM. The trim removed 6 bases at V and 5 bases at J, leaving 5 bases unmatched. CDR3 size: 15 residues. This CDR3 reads CASSRTSGRRETQYF. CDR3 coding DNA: TGTGCCAGCAGCAGGACTAGCGGGAGGAGGGAGACCCAGTACTTC.

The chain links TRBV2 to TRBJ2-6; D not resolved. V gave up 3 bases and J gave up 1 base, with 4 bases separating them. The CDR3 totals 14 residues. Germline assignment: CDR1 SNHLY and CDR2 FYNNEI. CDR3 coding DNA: TGTGCCAGCAGTGATCGGTCTGGGGCCAACGTCCTGACTTTC. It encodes CASSDRSGANVLTF.

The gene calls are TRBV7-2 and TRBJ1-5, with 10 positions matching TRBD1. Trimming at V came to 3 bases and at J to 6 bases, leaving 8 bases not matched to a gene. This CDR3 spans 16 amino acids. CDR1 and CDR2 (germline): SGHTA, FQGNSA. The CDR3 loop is CASSLTGGRGGQPQHF. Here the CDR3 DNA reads TGTGCCAGCAGCTTGACAGGGGGCCGGGGGGGTCAGCCCCAGCATTTT.

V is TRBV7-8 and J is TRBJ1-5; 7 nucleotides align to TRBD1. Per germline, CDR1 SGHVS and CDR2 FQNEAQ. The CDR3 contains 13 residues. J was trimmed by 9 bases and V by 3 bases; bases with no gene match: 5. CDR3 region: CASSFDREAPQHF. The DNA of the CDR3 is TGTGCCAGCAGCTTCGACAGGGAGGCGCCCCAGCATTTT.

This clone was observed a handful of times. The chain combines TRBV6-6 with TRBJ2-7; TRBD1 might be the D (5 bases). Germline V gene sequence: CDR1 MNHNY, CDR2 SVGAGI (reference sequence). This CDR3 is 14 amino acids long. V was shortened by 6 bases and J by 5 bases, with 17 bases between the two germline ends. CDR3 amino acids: CASSLPRDRNEQYF. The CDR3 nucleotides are TGTGCCAGCAGCTTACCCAGGGATAGGAACGAGCAGTACTTC.

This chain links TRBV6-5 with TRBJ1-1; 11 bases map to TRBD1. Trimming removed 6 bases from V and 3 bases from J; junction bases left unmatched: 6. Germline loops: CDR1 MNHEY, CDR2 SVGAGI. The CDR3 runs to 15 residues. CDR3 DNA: TGTGCCAGCAGAGGACAGGGGGCTGGGGACACTGAAGCTTTCTTT. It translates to CASRGQGAGDTEAFF.

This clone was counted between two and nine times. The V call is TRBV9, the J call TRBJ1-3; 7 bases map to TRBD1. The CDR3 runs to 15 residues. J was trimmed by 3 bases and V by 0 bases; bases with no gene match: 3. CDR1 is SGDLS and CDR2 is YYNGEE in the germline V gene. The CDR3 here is CASSVDRGGGNTIYF. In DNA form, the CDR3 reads TGTGCCAGCAGCGTAGACAGGGGTGGTGGAAACACCATATATTTT.

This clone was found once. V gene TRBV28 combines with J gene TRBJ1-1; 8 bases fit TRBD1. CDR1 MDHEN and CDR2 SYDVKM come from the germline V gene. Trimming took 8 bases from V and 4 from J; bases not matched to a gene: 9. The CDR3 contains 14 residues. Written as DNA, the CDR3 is TGTGCCAGCTTTTCGACAGGGGTTGGCACTGAAGCTTTCTTT. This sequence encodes CASFSTGVGTEAFF.

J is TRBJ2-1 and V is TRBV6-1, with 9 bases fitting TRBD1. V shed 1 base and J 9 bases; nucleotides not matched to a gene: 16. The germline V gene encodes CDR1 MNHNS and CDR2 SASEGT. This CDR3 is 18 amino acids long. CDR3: CASSEGRRGGQGYGEQFF. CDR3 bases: TGTGCCAGCAGTGAAGGGCGGCGGGGTGGACAGGGGTACGGTGAGCAGTTCTTC.

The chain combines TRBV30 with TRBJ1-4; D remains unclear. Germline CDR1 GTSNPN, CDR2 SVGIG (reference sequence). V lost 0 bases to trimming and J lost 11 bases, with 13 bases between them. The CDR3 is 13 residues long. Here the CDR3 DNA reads TGTGCCTGGAGTGTCGCGGCATCTACGAAACTGTTTTTT. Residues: CAWSVAASTKLFF.

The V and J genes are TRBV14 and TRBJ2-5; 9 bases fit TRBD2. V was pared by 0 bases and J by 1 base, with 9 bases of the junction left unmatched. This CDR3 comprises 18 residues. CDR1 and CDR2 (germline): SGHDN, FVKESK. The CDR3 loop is CASSQDLSSGMSQETQYF. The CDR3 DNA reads TGTGCCAGCAGCCAAGATTTGTCTAGCGGGATGAGCCAAGAGACCCAGTACTTC.

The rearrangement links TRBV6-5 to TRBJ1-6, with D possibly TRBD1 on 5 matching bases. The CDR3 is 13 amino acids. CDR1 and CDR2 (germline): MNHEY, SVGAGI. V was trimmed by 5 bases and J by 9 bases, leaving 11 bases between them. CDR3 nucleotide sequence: TGTGCCAGCAGTGATTACAGGTCTTCACCCCTCCACTTT. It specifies CASSDYRSSPLHF.

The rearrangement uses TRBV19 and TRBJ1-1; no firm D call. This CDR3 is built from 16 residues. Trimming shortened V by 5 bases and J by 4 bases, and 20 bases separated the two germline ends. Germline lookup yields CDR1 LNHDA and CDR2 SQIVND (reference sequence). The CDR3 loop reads CASSLWAEEAGTEAFF. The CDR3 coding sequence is TGTGCCAGTAGTCTTTGGGCCGAGGAGGCCGGCACTGAAGCTTTCTTT.

The CDR3 DNA reads as TGTGCCAGCAGCTTAGGACAGGGGGGAACCCAGTACTTC. It translates to CASSLGQGGTQYF. The chain uses TRBV7-9 and TRBJ2-5; 9 bases fit TRBD1. Losses at the gene ends were 1 base for V and 8 bases for J; bases not matched to a gene: 2. CDR1 is SEHNR, CDR2 FQNEAQ, per germline (reference sequence). The CDR3 is 13 amino acids.

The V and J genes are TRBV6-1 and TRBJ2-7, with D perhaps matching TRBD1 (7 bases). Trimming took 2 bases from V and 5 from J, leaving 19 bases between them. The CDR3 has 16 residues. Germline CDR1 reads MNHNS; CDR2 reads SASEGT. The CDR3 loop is CASSETLSGGRNEQYF. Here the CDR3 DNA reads TGTGCCAGCAGTGAAACCCTGTCAGGGGGGAGGAACGAGCAGTACTTC.